Shown below are 23 T cell receptor beta chains from a single sample sequenced in a study of blood T cells in healthy people across ages. A sample-barcoded 5' primer and a J-beta primer mix were used in a second PCR of roughly 7 to 12 cycles. TCRdb independently ran MiXCR on the 5' RACE reads; one entry per CDR3 protein. The table shows 250,000 to 300,000 distinct CDR3 sequences, with roughly 27% occurring only once. The material sequenced was blood. All receptors derive from a woman in her seventies in good health.

This clonotype turned up a few times. The chain joins TRBV6-5 to TRBJ2-7, with D perhaps assigned TRBD1 or TRBD2 (6 bases each). This CDR3 is 15 amino acids long. The V gene lost 2 bases and the J gene lost 2 bases, with 13 bases spanning the gap. Germline lookup yields CDR1 MNHEY and CDR2 SVGAGI. CDR3 sequence reads: CASSYHRGPTYEQYF. DNA for the CDR3: TGTGCCAGCAGTTACCACCGGGGGCCAACCTACGAGCAGTACTTC.

The chain joins TRBV7-3 to TRBJ2-3, with a possible D match to TRBD2 (6 bases). V was shortened by 4 bases and J by 5 bases, with 10 bases between the two germline ends. Germline assignment: CDR1 SGHTA and CDR2 FQGTGA. The CDR3 totals 13 residues. CDR3 in DNA: TGTGCCAGCAGCTCTAGCGTCGGAGATACGCAGTATTTT. Residues: CASSSSVGDTQYF.

The chain combines TRBV2 with TRBJ2-1; 11 nucleotides match TRBD2. The germline gives CDR1 SNHLY, CDR2 FYNNEI. V lost 6 bases to trimming and J lost 10 bases; unmatched junction nucleotides: 11. The length of the CDR3 is 15 residues. The CDR3 nucleotides are TGTGCCAGCAGGTTTTCGGCTAGCGGGAGGTTCGAGCAGTTCTTC. It specifies CASRFSASGRFEQFF.

This clonotype was seen more than once but under ten times. The chain recombines TRBV27 with TRBJ1-1; D ambiguous. The germline V gene encodes CDR1 MNHEY and CDR2 SMNVEV (reference sequence). Trimming shortened V by 6 bases and J by 5 bases, and 10 bases separated the two germline ends. The CDR3 consists of 12 residues. CDR3 region: CASSQKGTEAFF. CDR3 in DNA: TGTGCCAGCAGCCAAAAGGGAACTGAAGCTTTCTTT.

This chain joins TRBV29-1 and TRBJ2-3; 11 bases line up with TRBD2. Germline CDR1 reads SQVTM; CDR2 reads ANQGSEA. V gave up 3 bases and J gave up 4 bases; unmatched junction bases: 12. The length of the CDR3 is 17 residues. The CDR3 sequence is CSVDYGASGRRADTQYF. CDR3 DNA sequence: TGCAGCGTTGATTACGGGGCTAGCGGGAGGAGGGCAGATACGCAGTATTTT.

The sample holds a few counts of this clonotype. CDR3 loop: CSAREGVISTF. The CDR3 coding sequence is TGCAGTGCTAGAGAAGGGGTCATCTCGACCTTC. V and J are TRBV20-1 and TRBJ1-2; weak D call: TRBD1 (5 bases). Germline V gene data show CDR1 as DFQATT and CDR2 as SNEGSKA (reference sequence). Trimming cost V 0 bases and J 14 bases, with 13 bases left between them. The length of the CDR3 is 11 residues.

The J gene is TRBJ1-3, the V gene TRBV28; no reliable D call. The CDR3 is made up of 13 amino acids. Germline V gives CDR1 MDHEN, CDR2 SYDVKM. Deletions cut 3 bases from V and 8 bases from J, with 11 bases between. The DNA of the CDR3 is TGTGCCAGCAGTTTGACCCAGTCGGACACCATATATTTT. It encodes CASSLTQSDTIYF.

The chain couples TRBV29-1 to TRBJ2-1; D perhaps matches TRBD1 (5 bases). The CDR3 sequence is 12 residues long. The germline V gene has CDR1 SQVTM and CDR2 ANQGSEA. Trimming removed 3 bases from V and 8 bases from J, with 11 bases in between. The CDR3 reads CSVDLGRYEQFF. The CDR3 region has the DNA TGCAGCGTTGATCTGGGGCGGTATGAGCAGTTCTTC.

In its sample, this clonotype was seen a few times. The genes are TRBV28 and TRBJ2-4, with D unclear. The V end lost 0 bases, the J end lost 0 bases, and 9 bases lay between the germline ends. The CDR3 runs to 16 residues. Germline V gene data show CDR1 as MDHEN and CDR2 as SYDVKM. CDR3 residues: CASSLWVGLAKNIQYF. CDR3 sequence (DNA): TGTGCCAGCAGTTTATGGGTTGGGCTAGCCAAAAACATTCAGTACTTC.

The count of this clonotype is one. The V and J genes are TRBV7-9 and TRBJ2-1; the D is unclear. V lost 5 bases to trimming and J lost 10 bases, with 15 bases between them. The length of the CDR3 is 13 residues. CDR1 is SEHNR, CDR2 FQNEAQ, per germline (reference sequence). The CDR3 is CASSNGVGREQFF. The CDR3 DNA follows: TGTGCCAGCAGCAACGGCGTAGGACGGGAGCAGTTCTTC.

The chain has TRBV20-1 and TRBJ1-5; D possibly corresponds to TRBD1 (6 bases). The V and J ends lost 2 bases and 2 bases respectively, with 10 bases between them. The germline CDR1 and CDR2 sequences are DFQATT and SNEGSKA (reference sequence). The CDR3 is 14 amino acids. CDR3: CSARQGYGNQPQHF. CDR3 coding DNA: TGCAGTGCTAGACAGGGGTACGGCAATCAGCCCCAGCATTTT.

This sequence joins TRBV5-1 and TRBJ1-1, with 7 bases aligning to TRBD1. The germline V gene has CDR1 SGHRS and CDR2 YFSETQ. V gave up 4 bases and J gave up 5 bases; unmatched junction bases: 8. CDR3 size: 14 residues. This chain's CDR3 is CASSPQGGWTEAFF. The CDR3 coding sequence is TGCGCCAGCAGCCCGCAGGGGGGGTGGACTGAAGCTTTCTTT.

This clonotype was seen more than once but under ten times. The chain carries TRBV20-1 and TRBJ2-3; D call uncertain. CDR1 and CDR2 from the germline V gene are DFQATT and SNEGSKA (reference sequence). V gave up 3 bases and J gave up 5 bases, with 3 bases separating them. The CDR3 covers 10 residues. The CDR3 protein is CSASLDTQYF. CDR3 nucleotide sequence: TGCAGTGCTAGTTTAGATACGCAGTATTTT.

This rearrangement joins TRBV20-1 to TRBJ2-4, with 13 bases identical to TRBD2. Germline V lookup: CDR1 DFQATT, CDR2 SNEGSKA (reference sequence). This CDR3 region has 14 residues. V lost 5 bases and J lost 8; bases outside the gene matches: 6. The CDR3 sequence: CSAELAGGEDIQYF. For the CDR3, the DNA is TGCAGTGCTGAACTAGCGGGAGGGGAAGACATTCAGTACTTC.

This clonotype showed up just a few times. The rearrangement uses TRBV7-8 and TRBJ2-1, with a weak D call TRBD2 (6 bases). The CDR3 loop spans 17 amino acids. Germline V CDR1 and CDR2: SGHVS, FQNEAQ. With 5 bases removed from V and 2 bases from J, the gap between germline ends came to 19 bases. The CDR3: CASSRSVGTGAYNEQFF. The CDR3 nucleotides read TGTGCCAGCAGCCGAAGCGTGGGGACGGGAGCCTACAATGAGCAGTTCTTC.

This rearrangement joins TRBV3-1 to TRBJ1-5; tentative D call: TRBD1 (5 bases). Looked up from germline, CDR1 is LGHDT and CDR2 is YNNKEL (reference sequence). V dropped 3 bases and J dropped 5 bases, with 17 bases sitting between them. The CDR3 consists of 16 residues. The CDR3 reads CASSQGPPWGDQPQHF. The CDR3, as DNA: TGTGCCAGCAGCCAGGGCCCACCTTGGGGGGATCAGCCCCAGCATTTT.

This clonotype showed up just a few times. The chain recombines TRBV29-1 with TRBJ1-2; possible D gene TRBD1, 6 bases. Germline-derived CDR1 and CDR2 are SQVTM and ANQGSEA. The V gene lost 4 bases and the J gene lost 3 bases, with 9 bases spanning the gap. CDR3 length: 12 residues. CDR3 loop: CSVGDTDYGYTF. In DNA, the CDR3 is TGCAGCGTTGGGGACACAGACTATGGCTACACCTTC.

Only a few counts were recorded for this clonotype. The V call is TRBV29-1, the J call TRBJ2-5; D perhaps matches TRBD1 (6 bases). TRBJ2-1 matches the DNA end more closely, so the J call is doubtful. CDR1 is SQVTM and CDR2 is ANQGSEA in the germline V gene. The length of the CDR3 is 13 residues. CDR3 sequence (DNA): TGCAGCGTTGTAGGGGACAACTCGGATGAGCAGTTCTTC. Its protein is CSVVGDNSDEQFF.

The gene calls are TRBV2 and TRBJ2-1, with 11 bases matching TRBD2. J was trimmed by 6 bases and V by 5 bases; bases with no gene match: 9. The CDR3 has 16 amino acids. Germline V gene lookup returns CDR1 SNHLY and CDR2 FYNNEI. In nucleotides, the CDR3 is TGTGCCAGCAGTATTCTGGGACTAGCGGTAGCCAATGAGCAGTTCTTC. Amino acid sequence: CASSILGLAVANEQFF. Combining the CDR3 with reference TRBV2 and TRBJ2-1 gives the whole variable domain EPEVTQTPSHQVTQMGQEVILRCVPISNHLYFYWYRQILGQKVEFLVSFYNNEISEKSEIFDDQFSVERPDGSNFTLKIRSTKLEDSAMYFCASSILGLAVANEQFFGPGTRLTVL.

This clonotype turned up a few times. The rearrangement uses TRBV28 and TRBJ2-7; D uncertain. This CDR3 is 12 amino acids long. Germline values: CDR1 MDHEN, CDR2 SYDVKM. Trimming stripped 6 bases from V and 6 bases from J, with 12 bases between. CDR3 nucleotide sequence: TGTGCCAGCAGCTCTCGACTTGGCGAGCAGTACTTC. Translation: CASSSRLGEQYF.

J is TRBJ2-7 and V is TRBV28; D ambiguous. The CDR3 is 15 residues long. Germline V gene data show CDR1 as MDHEN and CDR2 as SYDVKM. Between the trimmed V and J ends, which lost 2 bases and 3 bases, there was a span of 14 bases. This CDR3 reads CASSLGVTEYYEQYF. The CDR3 DNA reads as TGTGCCAGCAGTTTAGGCGTCACTGAATACTACGAGCAGTACTTC. Looking up the rest from reference TRBV28 and TRBJ2-7 gives the full variable domain: DVKVTQSSRYLVKRTGEKVFLECVQDMDHENMFWYRQDPGLGLRLIYFSYDVKMKEKGDIPEGYSVSREKKERFSLILESASTNQTSMYLCASSLGVTEYYEQYFGPGTRLTVT.

V usage is TRBV5-1 and J usage is TRBJ1-2, with D unclear. CDR1 SGHRS and CDR2 YFSETQ come from the germline V gene. Deletions cut 4 bases from V and 4 bases from J, with 14 bases between. The CDR3 length is 14 residues. CDR3 loop: CASSREGGSYGYTF. The CDR3 nucleotides read TGCGCCAGCAGCCGGGAAGGCGGCTCCTATGGCTACACCTTC.

The chain couples TRBV5-6 to TRBJ1-2; D uncertain. The CDR3 is 15 residues long. The V gene's germline CDR1 is SGHDT and CDR2 YYEEEE. Trimming shortened V by 0 bases and J by 5 bases, and 14 bases separated the two germline ends. The CDR3 DNA is TGTGCCAGCAGCTTGGACCCCGGAGAGGAGTATGGCTACACCTTC. It yields the protein CASSLDPGEEYGYTF.